Following are 23 T cell receptor beta chains from one sample sequenced in a study of T-cell memory formation after mild COVID-19. TCRdb re-called the 5' RACE reads with MiXCR, one entry per CDR3 protein. This repertoire shows about 150,000 distinct CDR3 sequences, 13% found once; its top ten account for approximately 3.4%. Sequencing used PBMCs or a T cell subset sorted from them (not recorded which). Receptor source: a man between 18 and 29 years old who had mild COVID-19 (a few samples of this study predate the infection). Cell type and time point are not known.

This clonotype was seen only a few times. The chain recombines TRBV20-1 with TRBJ2-3, with 10 bases identical to TRBD2. From germline, CDR1 is DFQATT and CDR2 SNEGSKA (reference sequence). The CDR3 length is 17 residues. V was pared by 0 bases and J by 1 base, with 7 bases of the junction left unmatched. CDR3: CSARDVIGTSGTDTQYF. CDR3 bases: TGCAGTGCTAGAGATGTCATAGGGACTAGCGGCACAGATACGCAGTATTTT.

This clonotype was counted ten times or more. This sequence joins TRBV11-2 and TRBJ1-3, with 8 bases fitting TRBD1. Germline values: CDR1 SGHAT, CDR2 FQNNGV. This CDR3 is 14 amino acids long. V lost 5 bases to trimming and J lost 8 bases; unmatched junction nucleotides: 8. The CDR3 region has the DNA TGTGCCAGCAGCCTCCGGACAGGGTTAGACACCATATATTTT. This codes for CASSLRTGLDTIYF.

The rearrangement joins TRBV7-2 to TRBJ2-1; 9 bases agree with TRBD2. The CDR3 is 16 amino acids. The ends lost 5 bases at V and 6 bases at J; junction bases unmatched: 11. Germline lookup yields CDR1 SGHTA and CDR2 FQGNSA. This chain's CDR3 is CASSPKRAGGVNEQFF. DNA of the CDR3: TGTGCCAGCAGCCCGAAGCGCGCGGGGGGGGTCAATGAGCAGTTCTTC.

This sequence joins TRBV5-1 and TRBJ2-1; no reliable D call. Germline V lookup: CDR1 SGHRS, CDR2 YFSETQ. The CDR3 runs to 14 residues. V was pared by 2 bases and J by 5 bases, with 11 bases between. The DNA of the CDR3 is TGCGCCAGCAGCTTCGAAGGGAAGGACAATGAGCAGTTCTTC. Its protein product is CASSFEGKDNEQFF.

The V and J genes are TRBV11-2 and TRBJ1-6, with D perhaps matching TRBD1 (5 bases). V was trimmed by 2 bases and J by 3 bases, leaving 8 bases between them. The CDR3 extends over 15 amino acids. The germline CDR1 and CDR2 sequences are SGHAT and FQNNGV. DNA of the CDR3: TGTGCCAGCAGCTTAATTCAGGGCTATAATTCACCCCTCCACTTT. Its protein product is CASSLIQGYNSPLHF.

In its sample, this clonotype was seen many times. The chain is built from TRBV7-2 and TRBJ1-3, with unresolved D. Trimming left V 2 bases short and J 2 bases short, with 7 bases between. The germline CDR1 and CDR2 sequences are SGHTA and FQGNSA. The CDR3 totals 14 residues. In DNA, the CDR3 is TGTGCCAGCAGCTTATCCGGGGCTGGAAACACCATATATTTT. It is translated as CASSLSGAGNTIYF.

The rearrangement joins TRBV4-1 to TRBJ1-5, with unresolved D. V lost 3 bases and J 5 bases, leaving 32 bases between the germline ends. CDR3 length: 21 residues. Germline V gives CDR1 MGHRA, CDR2 YSYEKL. The CDR3 DNA reads as TGCGCCAGCAGCCATGACCTTGGGTCTGTAGACCGCCTGAATTTAGATCAGCCCCAGCATTTT. Its translation is CASSHDLGSVDRLNLDQPQHF.

V and J are TRBV7-2 and TRBJ2-5; a weak D match, TRBD1 (7 bases). The CDR3 covers 14 residues. The germline V and J ends were trimmed by 5 bases and 5 bases, with 15 bases remaining between them. The V gene's germline CDR1 is SGHTA and CDR2 FQGNSA. The CDR3 nucleotides are TGTGCCAGCAGCAGAACAGGGGCGGGGGAGACCCAGTACTTC. Translating gives CASSRTGAGETQYF.

This clonotype has more than one count but fewer than ten. V usage is TRBV4-2 and J usage is TRBJ2-7, with 7 nucleotides matching TRBD2. The germline V gene encodes CDR1 LGHNA and CDR2 YNFKEQ. The CDR3 runs to 17 residues. V was pared by 4 bases and J by 1 base, with 13 bases of the junction left unmatched. CDR3 DNA sequence: TGTGCCAGCAGCCGGAGGAATGCGGGGGATAGATCCTACGAGCAGTACGTC. It is translated as CASSRRNAGDRSYEQYV.

This clonotype has a handful of counts. The chain employs TRBV7-2 and TRBJ1-2; no firm D call. This CDR3 is 13 amino acids long. The germline V gene has CDR1 SGHTA and CDR2 FQGNSA. The ends were cut back, 5 bases at V and 4 bases at J, with 11 bases in the middle. This CDR3 is CASSPAGSYGYTF. The CDR3 region has the DNA TGTGCCAGCAGCCCGGCGGGGAGCTATGGCTACACCTTC.

The V and J genes are TRBV7-2 and TRBJ2-3; TRBD2 agrees at 7 bases. The CDR3 has 14 residues. V lost 5 bases to trimming and J lost 2 bases; unmatched junction nucleotides: 4. Germline V CDR1 and CDR2: SGHTA, FQGNSA. As DNA, the CDR3 is TGTGCCAGCAGCCCGACTAGCCTCACAGATACGCAGTATTTT. Protein product: CASSPTSLTDTQYF.

The genes are TRBV19 and TRBJ1-1; tentatively, D is TRBD1 (5 bases). CDR1 is LNHDA, CDR2 SQIVND, per germline (reference sequence). The CDR3 spans 14 residues. V was trimmed by 11 bases and J by 1 base, leaving 17 bases between them. For the CDR3, the DNA is TGTGCCTCGGGTGGGGGACCGACGAACACTGAAGCTTTCTTT. It translates to CASGGGPTNTEAFF.

The chain uses TRBV14 and TRBJ2-3; D unclear. Trimming removed 4 bases at V and 2 bases at J, with 10 bases between. The V gene's germline CDR1 is SGHDN and CDR2 FVKESK. The CDR3 is 14 residues long. CDR3 amino acids: CASSPLEITDTQYF. The CDR3 region has the DNA TGTGCCAGCAGCCCTTTAGAGATCACAGATACGCAGTATTTT.

This clonotype was counted between two and nine times. This chain uses TRBV2 with TRBJ2-1, with TRBD2 identical over 7 bases. The CDR3 length is 13 residues. Germline values: CDR1 SNHLY, CDR2 FYNNEI. V trimming: 4 bases; J trimming: 7 bases; junction bases outside the gene matches: 4. This CDR3 reads CASSGRGNNEQFF. The CDR3 DNA reads TGTGCCAGCAGTGGGCGGGGGAATAATGAGCAGTTCTTC.

This clonotype was observed a handful of times. The V gene is TRBV11-2, the J gene TRBJ2-3; D is unresolved. This CDR3 contains 11 residues. Deletions cut 1 base from V and 10 bases from J, with 6 bases between. Germline loops: CDR1 SGHAT, CDR2 FQNNGV. The CDR3 DNA follows: TGTGCCAGCAGCTTAGGACACCCGCAGTATTTT. Its translation: CASSLGHPQYF.

A few counts support this clonotype. The rearrangement links TRBV25-1 to TRBJ2-3, with D perhaps given as TRBD1 or TRBD2 (5 bases each). The germline CDR1 and CDR2 sequences are MGHDK and SYGVNS. Trimming removed 0 bases at V and 1 base at J, with 14 bases between. The CDR3 covers 17 residues. CDR3 sequence reads: CASSEYVPGPGTDTQYF. The CDR3 DNA follows: TGTGCCAGCAGTGAATATGTTCCGGGACCGGGCACAGATACGCAGTATTTT.

This clonotype came up a few times. This chain connects TRBV19 to TRBJ1-6, with D possibly matching TRBD1 (6 bases). The germline V gene encodes CDR1 LNHDA and CDR2 SQIVND (reference sequence). V shed 0 bases and J shed 10 bases, with 19 bases lying between them. The length of the CDR3 is 17 residues. The CDR3 nucleotides read TGTGCCAGTAGTATAGATCTGGGAGGACAGTACAACTCACCCCTCCACTTT. Translation: CASSIDLGGQYNSPLHF.

This rearrangement joins TRBV12-3 or TRBV12-4 to TRBJ2-7; the D gene is possibly TRBD1 (6 bases). This CDR3 spans 12 amino acids. Trimming cost V 8 bases and J 3 bases, with 11 bases left between them. The CDR3 sequence is CASLGQSYEQYF. In nucleotides, the CDR3 is TGTGCCAGCCTGGGACAAAGCTACGAGCAGTACTTC.

This clonotype was seen a handful of times. This chain links TRBV5-5 with TRBJ2-4; D ambiguous. Germline lookup yields CDR1 SGHKS and CDR2 YYEKEE (reference sequence). This CDR3 comprises 14 residues. V lost 0 bases, J lost 6 bases, and 10 bases lay in between. This CDR3 reads CASSLVGAVNIQYF. The CDR3 DNA sequence: TGTGCCAGCAGCTTGGTGGGCGCAGTAAACATTCAGTACTTC.

The J gene is TRBJ1-4, the V gene TRBV19; weak D call: TRBD1 (5 bases). V lost 6 bases and J 2 bases, leaving 10 bases between the germline ends. Per the germline V gene, CDR1 is LNHDA and CDR2 is SQIVND (reference sequence). The CDR3 totals 14 residues. The CDR3 reads CASRNRGTNEKLFF. The CDR3 bases are TGTGCCAGTAGGAATCGGGGGACTAATGAAAAACTGTTTTTT.

The chain is built from TRBV19 and TRBJ1-1; possibly TRBD1 for D (5 bases). The CDR3 is made up of 16 amino acids. The germline V and J ends were trimmed by 7 bases and 4 bases, with 22 bases remaining between them. Looked up from germline, CDR1 is LNHDA and CDR2 is SQIVND (reference sequence). In nucleotides, the CDR3 is TGTGCCAGTAACTCAGAGGGGATCGGGCTACCCACTGAAGCTTTCTTT. As protein: CASNSEGIGLPTEAFF.

This clonotype was found a few times. The chain couples TRBV7-6 to TRBJ2-1; D ambiguous. Germline V CDR1 and CDR2: SGHVS, FNYEAQ. This CDR3 is built from 16 residues. Deletions cut 1 base from V and 0 bases from J, with 10 bases between. The CDR3 sequence: CASSLDWGSSYNEQFF. The CDR3 DNA reads TGTGCCAGCAGCTTAGATTGGGGTAGCTCCTACAATGAGCAGTTCTTC.

This clonotype has only a few counts. The rearrangement joins TRBV4-2 to TRBJ2-1; D may be TRBD1 (6 bases). V dropped 4 bases and J dropped 2 bases, with 15 bases sitting between them. Germline-derived CDR1 and CDR2 are LGHNA and YNFKEQ. The CDR3 contains 16 residues. DNA for the CDR3: TGTGCCAGCAGCCCACAGGCGGACAGTACCTACAATGAGCAGTTCTTC. Amino acids: CASSPQADSTYNEQFF.